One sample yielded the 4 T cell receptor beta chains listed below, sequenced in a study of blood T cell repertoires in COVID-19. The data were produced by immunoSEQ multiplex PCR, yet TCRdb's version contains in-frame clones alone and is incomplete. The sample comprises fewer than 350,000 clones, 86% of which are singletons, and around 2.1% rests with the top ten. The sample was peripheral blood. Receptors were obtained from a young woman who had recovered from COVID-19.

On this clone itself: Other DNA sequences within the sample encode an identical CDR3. In DNA form, the CDR3 reads TGTGCCAGTAGTCGGACTAGCGGGGATTACAATGAGCAGTTCTTC. It yields the protein CASSRTSGDYNEQFF. V and J are TRBV19 and TRBJ2-1; TRBD2 agrees at 12 bases. Germline trimming cut 5 bases from V and 4 bases from J; bases unmatched to any gene: 3. CDR1 is LNHDA, CDR2 SQIVND, per germline (reference sequence). The CDR3 spans 15 residues.

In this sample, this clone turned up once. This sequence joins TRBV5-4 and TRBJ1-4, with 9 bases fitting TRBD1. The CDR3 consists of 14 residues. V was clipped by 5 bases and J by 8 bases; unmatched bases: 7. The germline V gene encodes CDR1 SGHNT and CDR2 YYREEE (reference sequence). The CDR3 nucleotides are TGTGCCAGCAGTCTACAGGGGGCAGGGGAAAAACTGTTTTTT. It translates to CASSLQGAGEKLFF.

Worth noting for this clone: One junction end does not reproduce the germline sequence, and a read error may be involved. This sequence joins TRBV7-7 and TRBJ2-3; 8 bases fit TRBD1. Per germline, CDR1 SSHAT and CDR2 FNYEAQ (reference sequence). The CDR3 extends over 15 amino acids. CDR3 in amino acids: CASSPTGAETDTQYF. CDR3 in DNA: TGTGCTAGCAGCCCGACAGGGGCCGAGACAGATACGCAGTATTTT.

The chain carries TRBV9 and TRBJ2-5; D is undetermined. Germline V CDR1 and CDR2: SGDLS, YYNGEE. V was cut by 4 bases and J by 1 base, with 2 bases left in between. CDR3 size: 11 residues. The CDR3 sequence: CASSLQETQYF. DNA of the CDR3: TGTGCCAGCAGCCTCCAAGAGACCCAGTACTTC.